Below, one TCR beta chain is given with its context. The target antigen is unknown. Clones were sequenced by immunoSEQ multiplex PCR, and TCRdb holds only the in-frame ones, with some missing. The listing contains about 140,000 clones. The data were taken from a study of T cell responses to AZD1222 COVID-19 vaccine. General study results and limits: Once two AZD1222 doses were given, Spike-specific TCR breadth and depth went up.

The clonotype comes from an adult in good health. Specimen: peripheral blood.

CDR3 sequence (DNA): TGCAGTGCTAGTCAAGGGGGCAGGAGCGAGCAGTACTTC. This gives the protein CSASQGGRSEQYF. The genes are TRBV20-1 and TRBJ2-7; 7 nucleotides align to TRBD1. The trim removed 3 bases at V and 6 bases at J, leaving 8 bases unmatched. The CDR3 is made up of 13 amino acids. From germline, CDR1 is DFQATT and CDR2 SNEGSKA (reference sequence).